One and the same sample provided the 24 T cell receptor beta chains below, sequenced in a study of blood T cell repertoires in COVID-19. TCRdb's table, derived via immunoSEQ multiplex PCR, lists solely in-frame clones and lacks some. The table has 200,000 or so clones, 65% to 85% seen once. Input material: peripheral blood. The receptors were sampled from a woman in her thirties with acute or convalescent COVID-19.

The table lists this clone with a count of one. The rearrangement joins TRBV2 to TRBJ1-6; weak D call: TRBD1 (6 bases). V dropped 6 bases and J dropped 12 bases, with 15 bases sitting between them. Germline CDR1 SNHLY, CDR2 FYNNEI. This CDR3 is 13 amino acids long. This CDR3 is CASRAGGGLPLHF. CDR3 DNA: TGTGCCAGCAGAGCTGGGGGGGGCTTACCCCTCCACTTT. The variable domain in full, completed from reference TRBV2 and TRBJ1-6, reads EPEVTQTPSHQVTQMGQEVILRCVPISNHLYFYWYRQILGQKVEFLVSFYNNEISEKSEIFDDQFSVERPDGSNFTLKIRSTKLEDSAMYFCASRAGGGLPLHFGNGTRLTVT.

This chain links TRBV19 with TRBJ1-6, with no clear D. The germline gives CDR1 LNHDA, CDR2 SQIVND (reference sequence). The CDR3 runs 15 residues. Between the trimmed V and J ends, which lost 4 bases and 4 bases, there was a span of 11 bases. The CDR3 sequence is CASSTPGIYNSPLHF. Here the CDR3 DNA reads TGTGCCAGTAGTACCCCCGGGATTTATAATTCACCCCTCCACTTT.

V is TRBV7-2 and J is TRBJ1-1; D unclear. The germline V gene encodes CDR1 SGHTA and CDR2 FQGNSA. Trimming took 8 bases from V and 4 from J, leaving 14 bases between them. The CDR3 runs 13 residues. The CDR3 nucleotides read TGTGCCAGCGCCGTTCGAGGAGGCACTGAAGCTTTCTTT. This encodes CASAVRGGTEAFF.

A few counts support this clone. The chain is built from TRBV6-2 or TRBV6-3 and TRBJ1-5; the D gene is possibly TRBD1 (6 bases). This CDR3 spans 16 amino acids. Trimming removed 5 bases from V and 0 bases from J, with 14 bases in between. Germline values: CDR1 MNHEY, CDR2 SVGEGT. CDR3 sequence: CASSEDSLNSNQPQHF. Written as DNA, the CDR3 is TGTGCCAGCAGTGAGGACAGCCTAAATAGCAATCAGCCCCAGCATTTT.

The chain employs TRBV19 and TRBJ1-1, with no clear D. Per germline, CDR1 LNHDA and CDR2 SQIVND (reference sequence). The CDR3 has 15 residues. Trimming shortened V by 3 bases and J by 1 base, and 12 bases separated the two germline ends. In DNA, the CDR3 is TGTGCCAGTAGTATCCCGGGTCAATGGAACACTGAAGCTTTCTTT. This gives the protein CASSIPGQWNTEAFF.

This clone was detected only a few times. The V and J genes are TRBV9 and TRBJ1-6; possible D gene TRBD1, 6 bases. Between the trimmed V and J ends, which lost 4 bases and 12 bases, there was a span of 17 bases. The CDR3 consists of 14 residues. Per the germline V gene, CDR1 is SGDLS and CDR2 is YYNGEE. The CDR3: CASSLGHEGGPLHF. CDR3 nucleotide sequence: TGTGCCAGCAGCCTAGGACACGAAGGGGGACCCCTCCACTTT. Together with reference TRBV9 and TRBJ1-6, the CDR3 gives the full variable domain: DSGVTQTPKHLITATGQRVTLRCSPRSGDLSVYWYQQSLDQGLQFLIQYYNGEERAKGNILERFSAQQFPDLHSELNLSSLELGDSALYFCASSLGHEGGPLHFGNGTRLTVT.

The chain uses TRBV7-9 and TRBJ1-6; D uncertain. V lost 8 bases, J lost 6 bases, and 17 bases lay in between. The CDR3 sequence is 15 residues long. Germline assignment: CDR1 SEHNR and CDR2 FQNEAQ (reference sequence). The CDR3 nucleotides are TGTGCCAGCCGTTCGGGTACCGAGATTAATTCACCCCTCCACTTT. Protein product: CASRSGTEINSPLHF.

The chain couples TRBV4-1 to TRBJ2-7; maybe TRBD1 (6 bases). Germline values: CDR1 MGHRA, CDR2 YSYEKL. V lost 3 bases, J lost 0 bases, and 12 bases lay in between. CDR3 length equals 15 residues. The CDR3 protein is CASSQTGFSSYEQYF. The CDR3 nucleotides read TGCGCCAGCAGCCAGACAGGTTTTAGCTCCTACGAGCAGTACTTC.

The gene calls are TRBV12-3 or TRBV12-4 and TRBJ2-1; 8 bases are a match to TRBD2. V was clipped by 8 bases and J by 4 bases; unmatched bases: 4. The CDR3 contains 13 residues. The chain's CDR3 is CASSPGGYNEQFF. DNA of the CDR3: TGTGCCAGCTCGCCGGGAGGGTACAATGAGCAGTTCTTC.

This chain joins TRBV11-3 and TRBJ2-2, with 11 positions matching TRBD2. The germline V gene has CDR1 SGHNT and CDR2 YENEEA. J was trimmed by 5 bases and V by 4 bases; bases with no gene match: 3. The CDR3 has 15 amino acids. The CDR3 DNA follows: TGTGCCAGCAGCTCCGGGACTAGCGGTACCGGGGAGCTGTTTTTT. It yields the protein CASSSGTSGTGELFF.

The J gene is TRBJ2-1, the V gene TRBV15; D not resolved. V was shortened by 3 bases and J by 12 bases, with 12 bases between the two germline ends. CDR3 length: 12 residues. Germline lookup yields CDR1 LNHNV and CDR2 YYDKDF (reference sequence). The CDR3 loop reads CATSSEIRVQFF. The CDR3 region has the DNA TGTGCCACCAGCAGTGAAATAAGAGTGCAGTTCTTC.

This sequence joins TRBV5-1 and TRBJ2-1; the match to TRBD1 covers 10 bases. Losses at the gene ends were 4 bases for V and 1 base for J; bases not matched to a gene: 2. The CDR3 is 15 residues long. CDR1 and CDR2 (germline): SGHRS, YFSETQ. CDR3 sequence: CASSGTGASYNEQFF. In DNA, the CDR3 is TGCGCCAGCAGCGGGACAGGGGCTTCCTACAATGAGCAGTTCTTC.

The V and J genes are TRBV6-5 and TRBJ2-7; 7 nucleotides match TRBD1. The CDR3 loop spans 14 amino acids. Per the germline V gene, CDR1 is MNHEY and CDR2 is SVGAGI. With 9 bases clipped from V and 2 bases from J, the junction kept 10 bases outside the gene matches. The CDR3 nucleotides are TGTGCCAGTCGCCGGGACAGCGTTACCTACGAGCAGTACTTC. This codes for CASRRDSVTYEQYF.

This chain links TRBV5-4 with TRBJ2-7, with D possibly matching TRBD1 (6 bases). CDR1 and CDR2 from the germline V gene are SGHNT and YYREEE (reference sequence). V dropped 4 bases and J dropped 2 bases, with 16 bases sitting between them. The CDR3 has 15 amino acids. The CDR3 protein is CASSPVGTNTYEQYF. In DNA, the CDR3 is TGTGCCAGCAGCCCTGTTGGGACAAATACCTACGAGCAGTACTTC. Supplemented by reference TRBV5-4 and TRBJ2-7, the full variable domain reads ETGVTQSPTHLIKTRGQQVTLRCSSQSGHNTVSWYQQALGQGPQFIFQYYREEENGRGNFPPRFSGLQFPNYSSELNVNALELDDSALYLCASSPVGTNTYEQYFGPGTRLTVT.

The chain is built from TRBV11-3 and TRBJ2-6; D uncertain. V shed 8 bases and J shed 11 bases, with 4 bases lying between them. This CDR3 is built from 9 residues. Per the germline V gene, CDR1 is SGHNT and CDR2 is YENEEA. CDR3 protein: CASYYVLTF. CDR3 coding DNA: TGTGCCAGCTACTACGTCCTGACTTTC.

The rearrangement uses TRBV9 and TRBJ2-7; D might be TRBD1 (5 bases). CDR1 is SGDLS, CDR2 YYNGEE, per germline. This CDR3 region has 13 residues. Deletions cut 7 bases from V and 5 bases from J, with 16 bases between. CDR3 region: CASSLRGSDEQYF. The CDR3 DNA reads as TGTGCCAGCTCCCTTAGGGGTTCTGACGAGCAGTACTTC.

The chain has TRBV29-1 and TRBJ2-3; D is possibly TRBD1 (5 bases). Trimming stripped 6 bases from V and 0 bases from J, with 13 bases between. The CDR3 is made up of 14 amino acids. Germline CDR1 is SQVTM and CDR2 is ANQGSEA. Written as DNA, the CDR3 is TGCAGCGTATGTGATGGGGCTAGCACAGATACGCAGTATTTT. Encoded protein: CSVCDGASTDTQYF.

J is TRBJ2-1 and V is TRBV28; TRBD2 agrees at 9 bases. Germline assignment: CDR1 MDHEN and CDR2 SYDVKM. V lost 7 bases and J lost 1; bases outside the gene matches: 8. The CDR3 length is 16 residues. CDR3: CASTLAGLDSYNEQFF. The CDR3 DNA reads TGTGCCAGCACCCTAGCGGGATTGGATTCCTACAATGAGCAGTTCTTC. The whole variable domain, filled in from reference TRBV28 and TRBJ2-1, reads DVKVTQSSRYLVKRTGEKVFLECVQDMDHENMFWYRQDPGLGLRLIYFSYDVKMKEKGDIPEGYSVSREKKERFSLILESASTNQTSMYLCASTLAGLDSYNEQFFGPGTRLTVL.

The V call is TRBV7-2, the J call TRBJ2-5, with TRBD2 matching 13 bases. V was pared by 5 bases and J by 5 bases, with 8 bases of the junction left unmatched. Germline CDR1 and CDR2: SGHTA and FQGNSA. The CDR3 runs to 16 residues. The CDR3 region has the DNA TGTGCCAGCAGCCCGTGGACTAGCGGGAGCCATGAGACCCAGTACTTC. Translation: CASSPWTSGSHETQYF.

V and J are TRBV7-2 and TRBJ1-3; D might be TRBD1 (6 bases). V lost 1 base and J 4 bases, leaving 11 bases between the germline ends. The CDR3 contains 15 residues. CDR1 and CDR2 (germline): SGHTA, FQGNSA. In nucleotides, the CDR3 is TGTGCCAGCAGCTTAGTGGGGGCGGAAGGAAACACCATATATTTT. It encodes CASSLVGAEGNTIYF. Full variable domain (missing parts from reference TRBV7-2 and TRBJ1-3): GAGVSQSPSNKVTEKGKDVELRCDPISGHTALYWYRQSLGQGLEFLIYFQGNSAPDKSGLPSDRFSAERTGGSVSTLTIQRTQQEDSAVYLCASSLVGAEGNTIYFGEGSWLTVV.

This chain joins TRBV11-1 and TRBJ2-5; 9 bases are shared with TRBD1. V lost 2 bases to trimming and J lost 7 bases; unmatched junction nucleotides: 8. CDR1 is SGHAT, CDR2 FQDESV, per germline (reference sequence). The CDR3 has 15 residues. The CDR3 bases are TGTGCCAGCAGCTTAAAGGGACAGGGTATCGGGACCCAGTACTTC. Translating it yields CASSLKGQGIGTQYF.

This clone turned up a few times. The rearrangement links TRBV7-9 to TRBJ2-7; a weak D match, TRBD1 (5 bases). V was clipped by 0 bases and J by 6 bases, with 15 bases between them. This CDR3 comprises 15 residues. The V gene's germline CDR1 is SEHNR and CDR2 FQNEAQ (reference sequence). The CDR3 region has the DNA TGTGCCAGCAGCTTAGCGCAGGGATCGTCCCTCGAGCAGTACTTC. It translates to CASSLAQGSSLEQYF.

J is TRBJ2-7 and V is TRBV5-6; D gene unclear. Germline lookup yields CDR1 SGHDT and CDR2 YYEEEE. V was shortened by 3 bases and J by 4 bases, with 8 bases between the two germline ends. CDR3 length equals 12 residues. CDR3 sequence reads: CASSSSTYEQYF. In nucleotides, the CDR3 is TGTGCCAGCAGCTCGAGTACGTACGAGCAGTACTTC.

The rearrangement uses TRBV7-8 and TRBJ1-5, with a tentative D call TRBD1 (6 bases). This CDR3 has 14 amino acids. CDR1 is SGHVS, CDR2 FQNEAQ, per germline. Trimming removed 2 bases at V and 5 bases at J, with 10 bases between. The CDR3: CASSLIAGDQPQHF. CDR3 nucleotides: TGTGCCAGCAGCTTAATAGCAGGGGATCAGCCCCAGCATTTT.